These T cell receptor beta chains were read from a single sample in a study of OX40 agonist ivuxolimab in advanced cancers. Clones were sequenced by immunoSEQ multiplex PCR, and TCRdb holds only the in-frame ones, with some missing. The sample lists approximately 50,000 clones, around nine tenths seen once, with more than 13% in the top ten. The material was CD4+ or CD8+ T cells sorted from blood, obtained in a trial of the OX40 agonist ivuxolimab. The receptors originated from an adult with an advanced solid tumor such as melanoma, head and neck, liver or kidney cancer. Both conserved end residues are part of each CDR3. Fields, in order: J gene, V gene, D gene, clone size, CDR3 DNA, CDR3 protein. The D gene is left open where the match is weak. Not all rows give a size; the values are once, few, many and, for expanded clones, a class.

TRBJ2-3	TRBV27	.	.	TGTGCCAGCAGTATGGCGGATGAGCAGGATACGCAGTATTTT	CASSMADEQDTQYF
TRBJ2-7	TRBV4-1	.	.	TGCGCCAGCGGCCACCGGGACCCTTCCTACGAGCAGTACTTC	CASGHRDPSYEQYF
TRBJ2-7	TRBV15	TRBD1	.	TGTGCCACCAGAGATCCCGGGACAGGGACCTACGAGCAGTACTTC	CATRDPGTGTYEQYF
TRBJ2-7	TRBV6-4	TRBD1	.	TGTGCCAGCAGTGAAACAGGGGAGTCCTACGAGCAGTACTTC	CASSETGESYEQYF
TRBJ2-7	TRBV30	.	.	TGTGCCTGGAGTCTTTTTGCAGGGAACGAGCAGTACTTC	CAWSLFAGNEQYF
TRBJ2-7	TRBV6-6	.	.	TGTGCCAGCAGTTACACCCGGACCCCGGGTTCGGACGAGCAGTACTTC	CASSYTRTPGSDEQYF
TRBJ1-2	TRBV9	TRBD1	once	TGTGCCAGCAGCGTCGCAGGGGGCAGGGGCTACACCTTC	CASSVAGGRGYTF
TRBJ1-2	TRBV30	.	.	TGTGCCTGGAGTGACTCGACACTCTATGGCTACACCTTC	CAWSDSTLYGYTF
TRBJ1-2	TRBV7-8	TRBD1	.	TGTGCCAGCAGCTCTATCTCCCAGGGGGCGTATGGCTACACCTTC	CASSSISQGAYGYTF
TRBJ2-3	TRBV9	TRBD1	.	TGTGCCAGCAGCGTTACCGGGACAGTCCAGGATACGCAGTATTTT	CASSVTGTVQDTQYF
TRBJ2-5	TRBV4-1	TRBD1	.	TGCGCCAGCAGCCCGTGGGGCAGGGGGCAAGAGACCCAGTACTTC	CASSPWGRGQETQYF
TRBJ2-5	TRBV4-1	TRBD2	.	TGCGCCAGCAGCCAAGATAGGAGCGGGGGGGCTATTGAGGAGACCCAGTACTTC	CASSQDRSGGAIEETQYF
TRBJ1-2	TRBV4-2	.	.	TGTGCCAGCAGCCAAGATCAGGGGTACTATGGCTACACCTTC	CASSQDQGYYGYTF
TRBJ2-7	TRBV4-1	.	.	TGCGCCAGCAGCCAACGAATGGGGGGAACCTACGAGCAGTACTTC	CASSQRMGGTYEQYF
TRBJ2-7	TRBV29-1	TRBD1	.	TGCAGCGTTTTAGGAGACAGGGGAAATCTCGAGCAGTACTTC	CSVLGDRGNLEQYF
TRBJ2-7	TRBV4-3	.	.	TGCGCCAGCAGCCAAGCCACGCGGGGGCTCAACGAGCAGTACTTC	CASSQATRGLNEQYF
TRBJ2-5	TRBV25-1	.	.	TGTGCCAGCAGTGTTGGCGGGACAACGCAAGAGACCCAGTACTTC	CASSVGGTTQETQYF
TRBJ2-1	TRBV5-5	TRBD1	.	TGTGCCAGCAGCCTTCGGAGGCAGGGGGCTGACTACAATGAGCAGTTCTTC	CASSLRRQGADYNEQFF
TRBJ1-1	TRBV27	.	.	TGTGCCAGCAGTCCAAGGGACATTAGGACGATCACTGAAGCTTTCTTT	CASSPRDIRTITEAFF
TRBJ2-7	TRBV5-4	TRBD1	.	TGTGCCAGCAGCTGGGGGACAGACTCCTACGAGCAGTACTTC	CASSWGTDSYEQYF
TRBJ2-1	TRBV7-6	TRBD2	.	TGTGCCAGCAGCACTCCGCGGGGGAGCTCCTACAATGAGCAGTTCTTC	CASSTPRGSSYNEQFF
TRBJ2-7	TRBV10-2	.	.	TGCGCCAGCAGGGCCGGGACCTACTCTTACGAGCAGTACTTC	CASRAGTYSYEQYF
TRBJ1-4	TRBV6-5	.	once	TGTGCCAGCAGTTACGGGGGGATAAATGAAAAACTGTTTTTT	CASSYGGINEKLFF
TRBJ2-1	TRBV7-9	.	few	TGTGCCAGCAGCTACTCGACGGGGAATGAGCAGTTCTTC	CASSYSTGNEQFF
TRBJ1-1	TRBV6-5	.	.	TGTGCCAGCAGTTACCCGGGGACATCCACTGAAGCTTTCTTT	CASSYPGTSTEAFF
TRBJ1-1	TRBV7-9	.	.	TGTGCCAGCAGCGCCTCCGTCCCCCCCAAAGGGGACACTGAAGCTTTCTTT	CASSASVPPKGDTEAFF
TRBJ2-3	TRBV4-3	.	.	TGCGCCAGCAGCCCCCCCCCGGCGGCTAGCACAGATACGCAGTATTTT	CASSPPPAASTDTQYF
TRBJ2-6	TRBV9	.	.	TGTGCCAGCAGCGTAGGTAACACCGTGAGCTCTGGGGCCAACGTCCTGACTTTC	CASSVGNTVSSGANVLTF
TRBJ2-7	TRBV2	.	.	TGTGCCAGCAGTTCCCACCCGGGAACGACCTACGAGCAGTACTTC	CASSSHPGTTYEQYF
TRBJ1-4	TRBV7-9	TRBD1	.	TGTGCCACCGGGACAGGGGCGGAAAAACTGTTTTTT	CATGTGAEKLFF
TRBJ2-7	TRBV6-1	.	.	TGTGCCAGCAGTGAAGCGGGAGACAGCTCCTACGAGCAGTACTTC	CASSEAGDSSYEQYF
TRBJ2-7	TRBV5-6	.	.	TGTGCCAGCAGCTTGGGGAGTACGTTCGAGCAGTACTTC	CASSLGSTFEQYF
TRBJ1-1	TRBV7-9	.	.	TGTGCCAGCAGCCACGGGACCTCTGAAGCTTTCTTT	CASSHGTSEAFF
TRBJ1-1	TRBV9	.	.	TGTGCCAGCAGCCCCTACAGGGCGGACACTGAAGCTTTCTTT	CASSPYRADTEAFF
TRBJ2-3	TRBV30	TRBD2	.	TGTGCCTGGGATAGCGGGGTTTCGTCAGATACGCAGTATTTT	CAWDSGVSSDTQYF
TRBJ2-3	TRBV7-7	.	.	TGTGCCAGCAGCTTATCGGGGGACACAGATACGCAGTATTTT	CASSLSGDTDTQYF
TRBJ1-1	TRBV7-6	.	.	TGTGCCAGCAGCCCCGCTGCAGGAACAACTGAAGCTTTCTTT	CASSPAAGTTEAFF
TRBJ1-5	TRBV10-3	TRBD1	once	TGTGCCATCAGTTCCCGGGGACAGTTCAATCAGCCCCAGCATTTT	CAISSRGQFNQPQHF
TRBJ1-5	TRBV30	TRBD1	.	TGTGCCTGGAGTGTGCGTGGACAGGCGAATCAGCCCCAGCATTTT	CAWSVRGQANQPQHF
TRBJ1-6	TRBV4-1	TRBD1	.	TGCGCCAGCAGCCAAACCGGGACAGGAGTGTCACCCCTCCACTTT	CASSQTGTGVSPLHF
TRBJ2-1	TRBV30	TRBD1	.	TGTGCCTGTTTTCCGGGACAGGGGGGGAATGAGCAGTTCTTC	CACFPGQGGNEQFF
TRBJ1-2	TRBV5-4	TRBD1	once	TGTGCCAGCAGCCCGGACAGGGCGGGGTATGGCTACACCTTC	CASSPDRAGYGYTF
TRBJ1-5	TRBV10-3	.	.	TGTGCCATCAGCCGGGACATCAATAGCAATCAGCCCCAGCATTTT	CAISRDINSNQPQHF
TRBJ1-1	TRBV19	.	.	TGTGCCAGTAGTATAGAGAACACTGAAGCTTTCTTT	CASSIENTEAFF
TRBJ1-2	TRBV19	.	.	TGTGCCAGTATGGCGGGGGCTGACGGGAACTATGGCTACACCTTC	CASMAGADGNYGYTF
TRBJ2-1	TRBV4-1	.	few	TGCGCCAGCAGCCCCAGGTCCGGTGAGCAGTTCTTC	CASSPRSGEQFF
TRBJ1-1	TRBV20-1	.	.	TGCAGTGCTAGACCAGAAGCTTTCTTT	CSARPEAFF
TRBJ2-7	TRBV9	.	few	TGTGCCAGCAGCGCCAACATGGGCCACGAGCAGTACTTC	CASSANMGHEQYF
TRBJ2-7	TRBV13	.	.	TGTGCCAGCAGCCCGCCGGGGCTCTCCTACGAGCAGTACTTC	CASSPPGLSYEQYF
TRBJ1-3	TRBV5-1	.	.	TGCGCCAGCAGCTTGGACGGGGGACTGGGAAACACCATATATTTT	CASSLDGGLGNTIYF
TRBJ1-5	TRBV19	.	.	TGTGCCGCAGGGCAGTCATATCCTTCCAATCAGCCCCAGCATTTT	CAAGQSYPSNQPQHF
TRBJ1-1	TRBV29-1	.	.	TGCAGCGTCCCCGGGAACACTGAAGCTTTCTTT	CSVPGNTEAFF